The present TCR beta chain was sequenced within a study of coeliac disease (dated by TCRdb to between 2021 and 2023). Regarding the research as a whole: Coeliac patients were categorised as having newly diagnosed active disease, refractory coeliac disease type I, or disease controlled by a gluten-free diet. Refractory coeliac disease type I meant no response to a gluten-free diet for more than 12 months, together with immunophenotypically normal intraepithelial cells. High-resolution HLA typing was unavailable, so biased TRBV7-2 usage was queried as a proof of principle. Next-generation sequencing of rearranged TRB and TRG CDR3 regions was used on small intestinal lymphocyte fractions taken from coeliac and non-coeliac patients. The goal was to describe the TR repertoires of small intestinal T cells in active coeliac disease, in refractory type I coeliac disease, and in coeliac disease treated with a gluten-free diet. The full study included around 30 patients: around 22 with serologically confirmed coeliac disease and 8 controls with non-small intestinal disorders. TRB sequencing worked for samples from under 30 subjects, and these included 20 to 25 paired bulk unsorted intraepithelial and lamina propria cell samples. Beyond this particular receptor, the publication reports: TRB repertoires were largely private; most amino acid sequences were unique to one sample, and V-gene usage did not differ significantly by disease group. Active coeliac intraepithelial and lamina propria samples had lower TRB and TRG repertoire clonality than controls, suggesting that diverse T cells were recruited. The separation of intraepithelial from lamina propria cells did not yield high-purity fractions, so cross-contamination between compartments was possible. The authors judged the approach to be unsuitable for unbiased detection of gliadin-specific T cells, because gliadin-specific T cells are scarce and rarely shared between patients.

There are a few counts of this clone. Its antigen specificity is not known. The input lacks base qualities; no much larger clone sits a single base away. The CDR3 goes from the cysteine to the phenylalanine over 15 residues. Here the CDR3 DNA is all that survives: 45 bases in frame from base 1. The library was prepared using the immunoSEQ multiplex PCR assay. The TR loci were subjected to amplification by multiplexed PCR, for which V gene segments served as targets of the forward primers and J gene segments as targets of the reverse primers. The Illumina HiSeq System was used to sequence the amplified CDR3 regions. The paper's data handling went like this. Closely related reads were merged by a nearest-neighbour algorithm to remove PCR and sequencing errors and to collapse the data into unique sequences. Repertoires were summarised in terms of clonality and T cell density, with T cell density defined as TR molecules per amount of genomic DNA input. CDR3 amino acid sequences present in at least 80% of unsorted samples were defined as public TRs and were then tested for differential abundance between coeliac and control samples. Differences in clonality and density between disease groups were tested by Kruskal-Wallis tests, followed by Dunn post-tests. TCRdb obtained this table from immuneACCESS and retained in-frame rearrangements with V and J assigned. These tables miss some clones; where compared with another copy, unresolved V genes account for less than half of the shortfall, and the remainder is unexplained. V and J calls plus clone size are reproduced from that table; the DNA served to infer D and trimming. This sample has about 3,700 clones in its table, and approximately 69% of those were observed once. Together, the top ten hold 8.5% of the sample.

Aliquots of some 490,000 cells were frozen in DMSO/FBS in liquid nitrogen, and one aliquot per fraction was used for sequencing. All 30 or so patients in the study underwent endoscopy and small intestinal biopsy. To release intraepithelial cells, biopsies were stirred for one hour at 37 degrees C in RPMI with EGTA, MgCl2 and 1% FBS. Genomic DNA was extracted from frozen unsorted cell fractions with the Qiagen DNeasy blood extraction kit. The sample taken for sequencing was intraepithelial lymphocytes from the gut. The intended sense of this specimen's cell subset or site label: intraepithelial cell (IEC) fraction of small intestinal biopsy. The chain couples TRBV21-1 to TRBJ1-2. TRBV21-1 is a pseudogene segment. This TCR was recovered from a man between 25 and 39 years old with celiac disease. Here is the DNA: TGTGCCAGCAGCATACCCCCAGGCCAGGAGGGAGGCTACACCTTC. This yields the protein CASSIPPGQEGGYTF.